This entry describes one T cell receptor (beta chain). The data were obtained in a study of blood T cell repertoires in COVID-19. The germline CDR1 and CDR2 sequences are SGDLS and YYNGEE. The CDR3 contains 12 residues. The V end was cut by 4 bases, the J end by 13 bases, with 15 bases between. Sequencing was performed with immunoSEQ multiplex PCR; in TCRdb, only in-frame clones are kept and a portion is missing. The data contain 65,000 to 90,000 clones, approximately 92% of them singletons. The clonotype comes from a human donor in a cohort sampled during active COVID-19. The chain couples TRBV9 to TRBJ1-3, with D unclear. Sequenced material: peripheral blood. CDR3 sequence: CASSPSDNPIYF. In nucleotides, the CDR3 is TGTGCCAGCAGCCCCTCCGACAACCCGATATATTTT.